This record looks at one T cell receptor (beta chain) sequence and its context. Antigen specificity is unknown. This record belongs to a study of shared clonotypes between healthy human individuals. Assay used: immunoSEQ multiplex PCR; TCRdb lists only in-frame clones, some missing. The table lists approximately 1,500,000 clones, around 97% of them singletons, with roughly 1.2% in the top ten. The study, taken as a whole, reports: Compared with memory subsets, naive subsets generally had larger estimated richness. The four-donor shared clonotypes exceeded non-shared clonotypes in generation probability, with non-shared ones scoring lower. The authors expected sequencing depth to affect clonotype sharing among donors.

The CDR3 loop spans 14 amino acids. The germline gives CDR1 SEHNR, CDR2 FQNEAQ (reference sequence). Trimming left V 9 bases short and J 0 bases short, with 13 bases between. Every donor was a Caucasian adult from Nashville, Tennessee. This clonotype was obtained from a man younger than 40 in good health. The genes are TRBV7-9 and TRBJ2-3; the D gene is possibly TRBD1 (6 bases). Sequenced sample: naive CD4+ T cells sorted from blood. Subset here: CD45RA+ positively selected. CDR3 protein: CASIKGTSTDTQYF. Written as DNA, the CDR3 is TGTGCCAGTATCAAGGGGACAAGCACAGATACGCAGTATTTT.